The 29 T cell receptor beta chains presented below share a single source sample, sequenced in a study of blood T cells in healthy people across ages. Alongside a J-beta primer mix, a sample-barcoded 5' primer served in a second PCR lasting roughly 7 to 12 cycles. TCRdb reprocessed the 5' RACE reads via MiXCR and lists one record per CDR3 protein. The table includes about 830,000 distinct CDR3 sequences, 62% detected once. The sample was blood. These receptors were obtained from a man aged 25 to 40 in good health.

This CDR3 is CAISAGPTQETQYF. CDR3 in DNA: TGTGCCATCAGTGCGGGCCCTACCCAAGAGACCCAGTACTTC. The chain carries TRBV10-3 and TRBJ2-5; no firm D call. The CDR3 loop spans 14 amino acids. Germline loops: CDR1 ENHRY, CDR2 SYGVKD. V was trimmed by 4 bases and J by 1 base, leaving 10 bases between them.

V usage is TRBV6-6 and J usage is TRBJ1-5; D remains ambiguous. Germline V gene lookup returns CDR1 MNHNY and CDR2 SVGAGI (reference sequence). The CDR3 runs 17 residues. V was pared by 6 bases and J by 0 bases, with 18 bases between. CDR3 coding DNA: TGTGCCAGCAGCGCTAGTGGACGGGAATATAGCAATCAGCCCCAGCATTTT. Its translation is CASSASGREYSNQPQHF.

V usage is TRBV25-1 and J usage is TRBJ2-5; possibly TRBD1 for D (5 bases). The J call is in doubt because the DNA end fits TRBJ2-7 better. The germline CDR1 and CDR2 sequences are MGHDK and SYGVNS. CDR3 length: 14 amino acids. The CDR3 region is CASTQAGIIYEQYF. CDR3 coding DNA: TGTGCCAGCACCCAGGCAGGGATTATCTACGAGCAGTACTTC.

This clonotype was seen a few times. The rearrangement joins TRBV12-3 or TRBV12-4 to TRBJ2-5, with 11 bases fitting TRBD2. The V gene end was trimmed by 3 bases and the J gene end by 1 base; junction bases not matched to a gene: 1. CDR3 length equals 15 residues. This CDR3 reads CASSFTSGGQETQYF. For the CDR3, the DNA is TGTGCCAGCAGTTTTACTAGCGGGGGCCAAGAGACCCAGTACTTC.

The V and J genes are TRBV12-3 or TRBV12-4 and TRBJ2-1, with D perhaps TRBD1 (6 bases). This CDR3 contains 12 residues. V lost 5 bases to trimming and J lost 12 bases, with 14 bases between them. The CDR3 reads CASSPAKGVQFF. The DNA for the CDR3 is TGTGCCAGCAGTCCCGCCAAGGGGGTGCAGTTCTTC.

The table lists this clonotype with a few counts. V is TRBV7-3 and J is TRBJ2-5; either TRBD1 or TRBD2 may supply D (5 bases each). This CDR3 has 13 amino acids. Per germline, CDR1 SGHTA and CDR2 FQGTGA. Deletions cut 1 base from V and 5 bases from J, with 8 bases between. CDR3 sequence reads: CASSLKGRETQYF. The CDR3 bases are TGTGCCAGCAGCTTAAAGGGACGGGAGACCCAGTACTTC.

The J gene is TRBJ2-1, the V gene TRBV4-2, with 7 bases lining up with TRBD2. The germline gives CDR1 LGHNA, CDR2 YNFKEQ. The J segment lost 10 bases and the V segment lost 1 base, leaving 4 bases of the junction unmatched. This CDR3 is built from 13 residues. The CDR3 loop is CASSQARGGEQFF. In DNA form, the CDR3 reads TGTGCCAGCAGCCAAGCGAGGGGAGGGGAGCAGTTCTTC.

A single count supports this clonotype. V is TRBV27 and J is TRBJ2-7; unclear D gene. The length of the CDR3 is 14 residues. Germline V gene data show CDR1 as MNHEY and CDR2 as SMNVEV (reference sequence). The germline V and J ends were trimmed by 5 bases and 0 bases, with 11 bases remaining between them. CDR3 coding DNA: TGTGCCAGCAGTCCCCGGTCAATCTCCTACGAGCAGTACTTC. Translation: CASSPRSISYEQYF.

This clonotype was observed a single time. The chain joins TRBV4-1 to TRBJ2-5; D is uncertain. Germline CDR1 and CDR2: MGHRA and YSYEKL. The V end lost 1 base, the J end lost 4 bases, and 13 bases lay between the germline ends. The CDR3 contains 15 residues. For the CDR3, the DNA is TGCGCCAGCAGCCAAGGTACTAATCAGCGAGAGACCCAGTACTTC. As protein: CASSQGTNQRETQYF.

The DNA of the CDR3 is TGCAGCGAGAGGACAGGCAAAGAGACCCAGTACTTC. This encodes CSERTGKETQYF. The chain carries TRBV29-1 and TRBJ2-5, with 7 bases lining up with TRBD1. The V segment lost 7 bases and the J segment 3 bases; nucleotides outside the gene matches: 5. Germline V gene data show CDR1 as SQVTM and CDR2 as ANQGSEA. The CDR3 has 12 residues.

This clonotype appeared a few times. The chain is built from TRBV30 and TRBJ1-1; maybe TRBD1 (5 bases). V lost 2 bases and J 0 bases, leaving 7 bases between the germline ends. This CDR3 is built from 13 residues. Germline CDR1 and CDR2: GTSNPN and SVGIG (reference sequence). For the CDR3, the DNA is TGTGCCTGGAGTTCGACAGTGAACACTGAAGCTTTCTTT. Translated: CAWSSTVNTEAFF.

V gene TRBV24-1 combines with J gene TRBJ2-1; TRBD2 matches 8 bases. Germline V lookup: CDR1 KGHDR, CDR2 SFDVKD. This CDR3 contains 16 residues. V was pared by 4 bases and J by 7 bases, with 11 bases of the junction left unmatched. The CDR3 DNA sequence: TGTGCCACCAGTGACCCGACTAGCGTTACTATAAATGAGCAGTTCTTC. Translating gives CATSDPTSVTINEQFF.

The chain is built from TRBV28 and TRBJ2-6; D perhaps matches TRBD1 (6 bases). Germline V gene sequence: CDR1 MDHEN, CDR2 SYDVKM. The CDR3 totals 15 residues. V lost 5 bases to trimming and J lost 7 bases, with 15 bases between them. The CDR3 nucleotides read TGTGCCAGCAGTCAACAGGGCCTCGGCGCCAACGTCCTGACTTTC. Translation: CASSQQGLGANVLTF.

J is TRBJ2-1 and V is TRBV7-6, with TRBD1 matching over 7 bases. This CDR3 region has 16 residues. After removal of 5 bases from V and 3 bases from J, the junction contained 10 bases not matched to a gene. From germline, CDR1 is SGHVS and CDR2 FNYEAQ. CDR3 protein: CASSRKGGQYYNEQFF. In DNA, the CDR3 is TGTGCCAGCAGCCGAAAAGGGGGACAGTACTACAATGAGCAGTTCTTC.

The chain employs TRBV20-1 and TRBJ2-3; no firm D call. V lost 0 bases and J 5 bases, leaving 9 bases between the germline ends. The CDR3 covers 13 residues. Germline CDR1 DFQATT, CDR2 SNEGSKA (reference sequence). The CDR3 here is CSARDRERDTQYF. The CDR3 DNA is TGCAGTGCTAGAGATCGTGAGAGAGATACGCAGTATTTT.

The genes are TRBV12-3 or TRBV12-4 and TRBJ2-7; D not certain. The end of the DNA aligns better with TRBJ2-5, so the J call may be wrong. The CDR3 is 13 residues long. CDR3 residues: CASPSLSIGTQYF. The CDR3 bases are TGTGCCAGCCCGTCCCTCTCTATAGGGACCCAGTACTTC.

The CDR3 is CASSPPRVDYGYTF. In DNA form, the CDR3 reads TGTGCCAGCAGCCCCCCGAGGGTCGACTATGGCTACACCTTC. The rearrangement joins TRBV6-5 to TRBJ1-2; D uncertain. The CDR3 has 14 amino acids. The ends were cut back, 6 bases at V and 3 bases at J, with 14 bases in the middle. Germline loops: CDR1 MNHEY, CDR2 SVGAGI.

This sequence joins TRBV5-6 and TRBJ2-1, with a tentative D call TRBD2 (6 bases). This CDR3 region has 15 residues. The germline CDR1 and CDR2 sequences are SGHDT and YYEEEE. The ends were cut back, 0 bases at V and 3 bases at J, with 10 bases in the middle. CDR3 region: CASSLVVGLYNEQFF. CDR3 coding DNA: TGTGCCAGCAGCTTGGTCGTGGGACTCTACAATGAGCAGTTCTTC.

This chain joins TRBV7-2 and TRBJ2-7, with D tentatively TRBD2 (5 bases). Trimming pared 5 bases from V and 1 base from J, leaving 12 bases between. Germline V gene lookup returns CDR1 SGHTA and CDR2 FQGNSA. The CDR3 covers 14 residues. The CDR3 DNA reads TGTGCCAGCAGCCAATCATCGGGGTCCTACGAGCAGTACTTC. Translation: CASSQSSGSYEQYF.

CDR3 protein: CASSYGTALNEKLFF. The CDR3 nucleotides read TGTGCCAGCAGTTACGGGACTGCCCTTAATGAAAAACTGTTTTTT. This sequence joins TRBV6-5 and TRBJ1-4; D possibly corresponds to TRBD1 (5 bases). V was shortened by 2 bases and J by 4 bases, with 11 bases between the two germline ends. The CDR3 totals 15 residues. Germline CDR1 is MNHEY and CDR2 is SVGAGI.

The chain couples TRBV7-2 to TRBJ1-4, with 9 bases matching TRBD1. The V segment lost 5 bases and the J segment 8 bases; nucleotides outside the gene matches: 15. The germline V gene encodes CDR1 SGHTA and CDR2 FQGNSA. CDR3 length: 17 residues. The CDR3 sequence: CASSPRDRAANGEKLFF. DNA of the CDR3: TGTGCCAGCAGCCCAAGGGACAGGGCGGCTAATGGAGAAAAACTGTTTTTT.

V is TRBV29-1 and J is TRBJ1-5; possible D gene TRBD1, 6 bases. The CDR3 covers 13 residues. Germline loops: CDR1 SQVTM, CDR2 ANQGSEA. Here the CDR3 DNA reads TGCAGTCTCAGGTGTAGGGGGAATCAGCCCCAGCATTTT. This translates into CSLRCRGNQPQHF.

This chain uses TRBV10-3 with TRBJ2-4; 7 bases agree with TRBD1. The CDR3 is 14 amino acids. The germline V gene encodes CDR1 ENHRY and CDR2 SYGVKD. J was trimmed by 6 bases and V by 3 bases; bases with no gene match: 5. In DNA form, the CDR3 reads TGTGCCATCAGTGATGACAGGGAACTAAACATTCAGTACTTC. Protein sequence: CAISDDRELNIQYF.

This clonotype was found a few times. V gene TRBV5-1 combines with J gene TRBJ2-5, with TRBD1 identical over 10 bases. Germline V CDR1 and CDR2: SGHRS, YFSETQ. The CDR3 runs to 14 residues. With 4 bases clipped from V and 3 bases from J, the junction kept 3 bases outside the gene matches. The chain's CDR3 is CASSAGQGEETQYF. The CDR3 region has the DNA TGCGCCAGCAGCGCTGGACAGGGGGAAGAGACCCAGTACTTC.

The chain uses TRBV7-2 and TRBJ2-1; no clear D. This CDR3 has 16 residues. The V end lost 5 bases, the J end lost 0 bases, and 14 bases lay between the germline ends. The V gene's germline CDR1 is SGHTA and CDR2 FQGNSA. This CDR3 is CASSHIPSSSYNEQFF. The CDR3 nucleotides read TGTGCCAGCAGCCATATTCCGTCAAGCTCCTACAATGAGCAGTTCTTC. Supplemented by reference TRBV7-2 and TRBJ2-1, the full variable domain reads GAGVSQSPSNKVTEKGKDVELRCDPISGHTALYWYRQSLGQGLEFLIYFQGNSAPDKSGLPSDRFSAERTGGSVSTLTIQRTQQEDSAVYLCASSHIPSSSYNEQFFGPGTRLTVL.

This clonotype showed up just a few times. V is TRBV18 and J is TRBJ1-5; 7 bases fit TRBD1. There are 14 residues in the CDR3. Per the germline V gene, CDR1 is KGHSH and CDR2 is LQKENI. V lost 3 bases and J lost 6; bases outside the gene matches: 5. CDR3 region: CASSPSGGGQPQHF. CDR3 sequence (DNA): TGTGCCAGCTCACCTTCAGGGGGAGGTCAGCCCCAGCATTTT.

There are many counts of this clonotype. This chain uses TRBV6-2 or TRBV6-3 with TRBJ2-7; the D call may be TRBD1 or TRBD2 (5 bases each). V gave up 2 bases and J gave up 3 bases, with 14 bases separating them. The CDR3 consists of 15 residues. The germline gives CDR1 MNHEY, CDR2 SVGEGT. The CDR3 region has the DNA TGTGCCAGCAGTTACGCCTCCGGGACCAACTACGAGCAGTACTTC. It is translated as CASSYASGTNYEQYF.

The chain recombines TRBV20-1 with TRBJ2-7; 8 bases match TRBD2. The CDR3 runs to 14 residues. With 0 bases clipped from V and 6 bases from J, the junction kept 7 bases outside the gene matches. Germline assignment: CDR1 DFQATT and CDR2 SNEGSKA (reference sequence). For the CDR3, the DNA is TGCAGTGCTAGAGATCTCCGGGGGGGCTCCGAGCAGTACTTC. It specifies CSARDLRGGSEQYF.

This clonotype turned up a few times. The CDR3 coding sequence is TGCAGCGTTGTGGCAGGGGGACCTTATGGCTACACCTTC. The encoded protein is CSVVAGGPYGYTF. This chain links TRBV29-1 with TRBJ1-2; the match to TRBD1 covers 7 bases. Germline V gene data show CDR1 as SQVTM and CDR2 as ANQGSEA. V shed 4 bases and J 5 bases; nucleotides not matched to a gene: 7. CDR3 length: 13 residues.